This section outlines one T cell receptor beta chain sequence together with its context. The target of this receptor is not known. No base qualities exist here, and no much larger clone lies one base off it. This specimen belongs to a study of blood T cell repertoires in COVID-19 (TCRdb year 2020). Looking at the study overall: The collaborator samples originated in the United States, Italy and Spain and spanned the acute and convalescent phases of COVID-19. Subjects who had been exposed to COVID-19, were actively infected with it, or had recovered from it provided the deeply sampled blood TCRbeta repertoires that made up the dataset. The repertoires were released in a freely available public database intended as a resource for research on the immune response to SARS-CoV-2. The samples were drawn from two sources: the first 160 participants of the ongoing ImmuneRACE study, and 1,000 to 1,500 subjects contributed by 6 global collaborators. A de-identified subject ID, COVID-19 status, age in years and sex were almost always included in the sample metadata. Where HLA class I and class II types were available, the types were taken from metadata supplied by the sample provider, not from assay-based typing. The material from the prospective study consisted of cDNA or gDNA derived from T cells, B-cell-depleted T cells, or PBMCs.

The immunoSEQ Assay, a bias-controlled multiplex PCR, was used to amplify TCRbeta CDR3 regions from genomic DNA. In the authors' own workflow: Within the assay, amplification of reference gene primers was used to estimate how many nucleated cells each sample contained. To quantify the absolute abundance of each unique TCRbeta CDR3 rearrangement, sequence reads were collapsed and filtered. For each sample, productive Simpson clonality was calculated as the square root of Simpson's diversity index over productive rearrangements. The immuneACCESS repertoire file appears here via TCRdb, limited to in-frame rearrangements. These files lack a portion of the clones; in checked studies, under half of the deficit traces to unresolved V genes, and the cause of the others is not known. V and J calls and clone size are given by that table; D and trimming were obtained from the DNA. The table for this sample lists tens of thousands of clones; about 71% of them were counted only once. In total, the top ten clones hold about 9.1% of the sample.

The research as a whole found: The amount of clinical and demographic metadata varied by source and participant and was provided uncurated.

V is pruned by 4 bases and J by 3 bases, leaving 14 bases of the junction without a gene match. From cysteine to phenylalanine, the CDR3 is 20 amino acids long. Only CDR3 DNA is held: 60 bases, read in frame from base 1. CDR1 is given as LGHDT and CDR2 as YNNKEL, both from the germline V gene (reference sequence). Each collaborating institution followed its own protocols to collect whole blood in K2EDTA tubes. For TCRbeta analysis, collaborators shipped samples in one of three forms: frozen whole blood, isolated PBMCs, or DNA extracted from either of those sample types. Material: peripheral blood. This receptor chain uses TRBV3-1 (or the pseudogene TRBV3-2) and TRBJ2-3, with 15 bases aligning to TRBD2. The TCR sequence derives from a woman in her 70s with acute or convalescent COVID-19. This receptor has the CDR3 CASSPGLAGGQDGGTDTQYF. The nucleotide sequence reads as follows: TGTGCCAGCAGCCCGGGACTAGCGGGGGGCCAGGATGGGGGAACAGATACGCAGTATTTT.